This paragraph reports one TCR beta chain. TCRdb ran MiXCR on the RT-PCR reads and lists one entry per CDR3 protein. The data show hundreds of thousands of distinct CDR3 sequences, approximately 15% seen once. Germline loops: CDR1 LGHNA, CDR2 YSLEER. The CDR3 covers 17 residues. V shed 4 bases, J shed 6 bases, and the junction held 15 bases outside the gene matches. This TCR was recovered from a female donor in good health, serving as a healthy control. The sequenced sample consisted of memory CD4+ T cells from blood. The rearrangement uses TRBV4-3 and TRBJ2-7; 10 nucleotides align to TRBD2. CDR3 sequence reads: CASSLALSGGGGPEQYF. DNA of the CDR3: TGCGCCAGCAGCCTCGCACTCAGCGGGGGGGGAGGGCCCGAGCAGTACTTC.